One sample yielded the 21 T cell receptor beta chains listed below, sequenced in a study of PD-L1 blockade in urothelial cancer. Using immunoSEQ multiplex PCR, the repertoire was profiled, and TCRdb retains in-frame clones only, with some absent. This sample yields some 40,000 clones, of which roughly nine tenths are seen a single time; 6% to 9.5% belongs to the top ten. Time point indicated: peripheral blood 6 weeks after treatment start. Sequenced material: PBMCs, taken around atezolizumab (anti-PD-L1) treatment. These receptor sequences come from a man aged 65 to 85 with urothelial cancer.

V gene TRBV10-2 combines with J gene TRBJ1-1; TRBD1 agrees at 9 bases. The CDR3 is 14 amino acids. The ends lost 5 bases at V and 4 bases at J; junction bases unmatched: 5. CDR1 and CDR2 from the germline V gene are WSHSY and SAAADI. Here the CDR3 reads CASSPGQGITEAFF. The CDR3 coding sequence is TGCGCCAGCAGTCCGGGACAGGGAATCACTGAAGCTTTCTTT.

The chain couples TRBV28 to TRBJ2-1; D gene uncertain. The germline gives CDR1 MDHEN, CDR2 SYDVKM. The ends were cut back, 1 base at V and 5 bases at J, with 12 bases in the middle. This CDR3 has 15 residues. CDR3 DNA: TGTGCCAGCAGTTTATTCTGGAGAATGAACAATGAGCAGTTCTTC. It specifies CASSLFWRMNNEQFF.

The gene calls are TRBV29-1 and TRBJ2-1, with 13 bases aligning to TRBD2. Germline V gene lookup returns CDR1 SQVTM and CDR2 ANQGSEA. This CDR3 comprises 15 residues. The V and J ends lost 3 bases and 8 bases, in that order; junction bases with no gene match: 7. The CDR3, as DNA: TGCAGCGTTGAGGGGACTAGCGGGGTCGCGTATGAGCAGTTCTTC. Translating gives CSVEGTSGVAYEQFF.

The chain uses TRBV14 and TRBJ2-2; no clear D gene. This CDR3 region has 12 residues. V shed 4 bases and J shed 8 bases, with 8 bases lying between them. Germline V gives CDR1 SGHDN, CDR2 FVKESK. In DNA form, the CDR3 reads TGTGCCAGCAGCCGGGCCTTTGGGGAGCTGTTTTTT. Translating gives CASSRAFGELFF.

This chain joins TRBV5-4 and TRBJ2-7; 8 bases agree with TRBD1. Unmatched junction bases numbered 6, after V lost 0 bases and J lost 4 bases. CDR3 length equals 15 residues. Per the germline V gene, CDR1 is SGHNT and CDR2 is YYREEE (reference sequence). This CDR3 is CASSLDQGAVYEQYF. The DNA for the CDR3 is TGTGCCAGCAGCTTGGACCAGGGGGCTGTTTACGAGCAGTACTTC.

The rearrangement joins TRBV18 to TRBJ2-1; D is perhaps TRBD2 (6 bases). The CDR3 consists of 17 residues. V gave up 3 bases and J gave up 3 bases, with 18 bases separating them. Germline loops: CDR1 KGHSH, CDR2 LQKENI. CDR3 sequence: CASSPPMGSGNYNEQFF. The CDR3 DNA sequence: TGTGCCAGCTCACCCCCCATGGGTAGCGGCAACTACAATGAGCAGTTCTTC.

J is TRBJ2-6 and V is TRBV6-1; 9 bases map to TRBD1. Germline loops: CDR1 MNHNS, CDR2 SASEGT. CDR3 size: 20 residues. The V gene end was trimmed by 1 base and the J gene end by 0 bases; junction bases not matched to a gene: 10. As DNA, the CDR3 is TGTGCCAGCAGTGAAGTTGGGTGGGGACAGGGCCGCTCTGGGGCCAACGTCCTGACTTTC. Protein: CASSEVGWGQGRSGANVLTF.

This chain links TRBV5-1 with TRBJ2-6; a possible D gene is TRBD2 (6 bases). V lost 4 bases and J lost 2, with 13 bases in between. From germline, CDR1 is SGHRS and CDR2 YFSETQ. The length of the CDR3 is 16 residues. CDR3 region: CASSPSALTGANVLTF. CDR3 DNA sequence: TGCGCCAGCAGCCCTAGCGCGCTTACTGGGGCCAACGTCCTGACTTTC.

The J gene is TRBJ2-5, the V gene TRBV11-2; D is uncertain. This CDR3 contains 13 residues. Between the trimmed V and J ends, which lost 1 base and 2 bases, there was a span of 5 bases. Germline lookup yields CDR1 SGHAT and CDR2 FQNNGV. The CDR3 sequence: CASSLGQQETQYF. DNA of the CDR3: TGTGCCAGCAGCTTAGGGCAGCAAGAGACCCAGTACTTC.

The gene calls are TRBV20-1 and TRBJ1-1, with D tentatively TRBD1 (6 bases). This CDR3 is 11 amino acids long. Germline CDR1 is DFQATT and CDR2 is SNEGSKA (reference sequence). V was pared by 6 bases and J by 9 bases, with 14 bases between. The CDR3 reads CSAREDRQAFF. The CDR3 bases are TGCAGTGCCCGCGAGGACAGACAAGCTTTCTTT.

This clone was seen more than once but under ten times. The V gene is TRBV27, the J gene TRBJ1-1; D is perhaps TRBD1 (5 bases). V was pared by 0 bases and J by 6 bases, with 8 bases between. Germline CDR1 reads MNHEY; CDR2 reads SMNVEV (reference sequence). The length of the CDR3 is 13 residues. The CDR3 nucleotides read TGTGCCAGCAGTTTATCCGGAGGGGCTGAAGCTTTCTTT. Its protein product is CASSLSGGAEAFF.

The V call is TRBV6-6, the J call TRBJ2-1; 9 bases are a match to TRBD2. Germline V CDR1 and CDR2: MNHNY, SVGAGI (reference sequence). V was clipped by 7 bases and J by 4 bases; unmatched bases: 8. The CDR3 covers 15 residues. The CDR3 sequence: CASKISGRGYNEQFF. CDR3 DNA sequence: TGTGCCAGCAAAATTAGCGGGAGAGGGTACAATGAGCAGTTCTTC.

The rearrangement links TRBV2 to TRBJ2-7, with TRBD2 identical over 7 bases. CDR3 size: 13 residues. V lost 7 bases, J lost 2 bases, and 5 bases stayed unmatched. Germline lookup yields CDR1 SNHLY and CDR2 FYNNEI. CDR3 region: CASNREATYEQYF. The CDR3 region has the DNA TGTGCCAGCAATCGGGAGGCGACCTACGAGCAGTACTTC.

This chain connects TRBV28 to TRBJ1-5; D not certain. The CDR3 totals 12 residues. The V gene's germline CDR1 is MDHEN and CDR2 SYDVKM. Trimming left V 5 bases short and J 4 bases short, with 6 bases between. The CDR3 loop is CASSLENQPQHF. The CDR3 DNA sequence: TGTGCCAGCAGTCTAGAAAATCAGCCCCAGCATTTT.

This clone showed up just once. The chain uses TRBV19 and TRBJ1-1; 9 bases map to TRBD1. Germline CDR1 is LNHDA and CDR2 is SQIVND (reference sequence). This CDR3 comprises 18 residues. Trimming cost V 9 bases and J 0 bases; bases outside gene matches: 17. The DNA of the CDR3 is TGTGCCAGCAGGGGACAGGGAAGCGTATCACCTTTGAACACTGAAGCTTTCTTT. Protein sequence: CASRGQGSVSPLNTEAFF.

V and J are TRBV6-6 and TRBJ1-6, with D uncertain. Deletions cut 4 bases from V and 8 bases from J, with 12 bases between. Germline-derived CDR1 and CDR2 are MNHNY and SVGAGI (reference sequence). The CDR3 is made up of 14 amino acids. The CDR3 DNA reads TGTGCCAGCAGTTCGCGGGCGAGGGATTCACCCCTCCACTTT. This gives the protein CASSSRARDSPLHF.

In its sample, this clone was seen once. This chain uses TRBV19 with TRBJ2-1; TRBD2 matches at 8 bases. This CDR3 comprises 15 residues. CDR1 is LNHDA and CDR2 is SQIVND in the germline V gene (reference sequence). J was trimmed by 7 bases and V by 1 base; bases with no gene match: 6. This chain's CDR3 is CASSIAGGPRNEQFF. The CDR3 region has the DNA TGTGCCAGTAGTATAGCGGGAGGGCCCCGAAATGAGCAGTTCTTC.

This chain connects TRBV6-5 to TRBJ2-1, with a weak D call TRBD2 (7 bases). With 6 bases removed from V and 2 bases from J, the gap between germline ends came to 14 bases. This CDR3 region has 15 residues. Germline assignment: CDR1 MNHEY and CDR2 SVGAGI. DNA for the CDR3: TGTGCCAGCAGCCCCGTGGGGGGGCCCTACAATGAGCAGTTCTTC. Protein sequence: CASSPVGGPYNEQFF.

The genes are TRBV29-1 and TRBJ2-1; TRBD2 agrees at 11 bases. Germline lookup yields CDR1 SQVTM and CDR2 ANQGSEA. Trimming took 6 bases from V and 0 from J; bases not matched to a gene: 13. This CDR3 region has 18 residues. CDR3 in amino acids: CSVSPGLAAPSSYNEQFF. Here the CDR3 DNA reads TGCAGCGTCAGCCCGGGACTAGCGGCCCCGAGCTCCTACAATGAGCAGTTCTTC.

The chain uses TRBV5-1 and TRBJ2-3; D possibly corresponds to TRBD1 (5 bases). The CDR3 is made up of 14 amino acids. In germline, CDR1 is SGHRS, CDR2 YFSETQ. V lost 7 bases and J lost 2, with 14 bases in between. In nucleotides, the CDR3 is TGCGCCAGCTCGACAGCGAGTTTCACAGATACGCAGTATTTT. As protein: CASSTASFTDTQYF.

The chain couples TRBV7-3 to TRBJ2-2; 7 positions agree with TRBD2. Germline loops: CDR1 SGHTA, CDR2 FQGTGA. The V segment lost 4 bases and the J segment 5 bases; nucleotides outside the gene matches: 7. The CDR3 spans 15 residues. CDR3 nucleotide sequence: TGTGCCAGCAGCTCGCGGGAGTGGCGGACCGGGGAGCTGTTTTTT. It encodes CASSSREWRTGELFF.